What follows describes a single TCR beta chain. Its antigen is currently unknown. Method: immunoSEQ multiplex PCR; TCRdb's copy keeps in-frame clones and lacks some. The table records approximately 70,000 clones, around 90% of them present only once. The data belong to a study of T cell responses to AZD1222 COVID-19 vaccine. Study-level points and caveats: Following two doses of AZD1222, Spike-specific TCR breadth and depth rose. Repertoires in all cases were sampled only once the peak T cell response had passed. Per reports, nearly half of all spike-specific TCRs target regions that are unmutated in variants.

After removal of 3 bases from V and 7 bases from J, the junction contained 8 bases not matched to a gene. The CDR3 is 16 amino acids. Germline values: CDR1 MDHEN, CDR2 SYDVKM. Here the sequenced sample was peripheral blood, taken 28 days after the second dose of the MenACWY control vaccine. The chain links TRBV28 to TRBJ1-4, with 10 bases matching TRBD1. The sequence came from an adult who received the MenACWY meningococcal vaccine as a control. CDR3 nucleotide sequence: TGTGCCAGCAGTTTCGGGACAGGGGATTTTTTTGAAAAACTGTTTTTT. The encoded protein is CASSFGTGDFFEKLFF.